The 29 T cell receptor beta chains below all came from one sample that was sequenced in a study of cytomegalovirus exposure and HLA in healthy donors. Amplification used 60 Vbeta primers and 13 Jbeta primers. The assay was immunoSEQ multiplex PCR, and TCRdb's table has in-frame clones only and misses some. The sample consists of 160,000 or so clones, 80% of them appearing once. The specimen was PBMCs. The receptors originated from a male donor in good health and CMV-seropositive.

To note about this clone: The junction differs from germline at one of its ends, possibly a read error. This rearrangement joins TRBV7-9 to TRBJ2-1; D possibly corresponds to TRBD2 (5 bases). This CDR3 contains 18 residues. Germline CDR1 SEHNR, CDR2 FQNEAQ (reference sequence). CDR3 in amino acids: CSSSLTWEKRNAYNEQFF. For the CDR3, the DNA is TGTTCCAGCAGCTTAACGTGGGAGAAGCGGAATGCATACAATGAGCAGTTCTTC. The full variable domain, in which reference TRBV7-9 and TRBJ2-1 provide the parts outside the CDR3, is DTGVSQNPRHKITKRGQNVTFRCDPISEHNRLYWYRQTLGQGPEFLTYFQNEAQLEKSRLLSDRFSAERPKGSFSTLEIQRTEQGDSAMYLCSSSLTWEKRNAYNEQFFGPGTRLTVL.

The V and J genes are TRBV5-1 and TRBJ1-1; no clear D gene. The CDR3 extends over 16 amino acids. V was clipped by 3 bases and J by 3 bases, with 18 bases between them. Per germline, CDR1 SGHRS and CDR2 YFSETQ. The CDR3 sequence: CASSWVEVRSDTEAFF. The DNA of the CDR3 is TGCGCCAGCAGCTGGGTGGAGGTTAGGAGTGACACTGAAGCTTTCTTT.

The genes are TRBV4-1 and TRBJ2-3; 7 bases fit TRBD2. Germline V gene sequence: CDR1 MGHRA, CDR2 YSYEKL. Unmatched junction bases numbered 4, after V lost 1 base and J lost 3 bases. The CDR3 has 15 amino acids. The CDR3 sequence is CASSQVGLGTDTQYF. The DNA for the CDR3 is TGCGCCAGCAGCCAAGTCGGACTAGGAACAGATACGCAGTATTTT.

V gene TRBV7-2 combines with J gene TRBJ1-1, with D uncertain. Per the germline V gene, CDR1 is SGHTA and CDR2 is FQGNSA. V was pared by 6 bases and J by 3 bases, with 14 bases between. This CDR3 comprises 14 residues. The CDR3 DNA follows: TGTGCCAGCAGTGTACCTTACGAGTACACTGAAGCTTTCTTT. Amino acids: CASSVPYEYTEAFF.

The rearrangement links TRBV28 to TRBJ2-5; D is unclear. The CDR3 sequence is 13 residues long. Germline CDR1 and CDR2: MDHEN and SYDVKM. Trimming left V 8 bases short and J 1 base short, with 11 bases between. CDR3 coding DNA: TGTGCCAGCCGCCGGAGCCCCCAAGAGACCCAGTACTTC. Protein sequence: CASRRSPQETQYF.

The chain uses TRBV19 and TRBJ1-3, with D tentatively TRBD1 (5 bases). CDR1 is LNHDA and CDR2 is SQIVND in the germline V gene (reference sequence). V shed 5 bases and J shed 4 bases, with 15 bases lying between them. CDR3 size: 15 residues. CDR3 in amino acids: CASSPWGGSGNTIYF. The DNA for the CDR3 is TGTGCCAGTAGTCCATGGGGGGGTTCGGGAAACACCATATATTTT.

The chain employs TRBV6-5 and TRBJ2-3; a possible D gene is TRBD2 (6 bases). From germline, CDR1 is MNHEY and CDR2 SVGAGI. V lost 2 bases to trimming and J lost 4 bases, with 13 bases between them. The CDR3 is made up of 15 amino acids. The CDR3 DNA reads as TGTGCCAGCAGTTACGGTGGGAGGAGGTCAGATACGCAGTATTTT. Encoded protein: CASSYGGRRSDTQYF.

This rearrangement joins TRBV7-3 to TRBJ1-1; D unclear. The CDR3 extends over 13 amino acids. Per germline, CDR1 SGHTA and CDR2 FQGTGA. V was pared by 4 bases and J by 1 base, with 7 bases between. CDR3: CASSSLWNTEAFF. The CDR3 DNA follows: TGTGCCAGCAGCTCCCTATGGAACACTGAAGCTTTCTTT. The full variable domain, completed using reference TRBV7-3 and TRBJ1-1, is GAGVSQTPSNKVTEKGKYVELRCDPISGHTALYWYRQSLGQGPEFLIYFQGTGAADDSGLPNDRFFAVRPEGSVSTLKIQRTERGDSAVYLCASSSLWNTEAFFGQGTRLTVV.

This rearrangement joins TRBV10-3 to TRBJ1-1, with a tentative D call TRBD1 (5 bases). Trimming took off 10 bases at V and 1 base at J, with 10 bases between the two ends. Germline V CDR1 and CDR2: ENHRY, SYGVKD. The CDR3 spans 12 residues. CDR3 in DNA: TGTGCCACCCAGGGTCCGAACACTGAAGCTTTCTTT. This translates into CATQGPNTEAFF.

V gene TRBV5-1 combines with J gene TRBJ2-1, with D hard to call. Germline CDR1 SGHRS, CDR2 YFSETQ. Between the trimmed V and J ends, which lost 4 bases and 2 bases, there was a span of 7 bases. The CDR3 covers 13 residues. The CDR3 coding sequence is TGCGCCAGCAGCCTTCGAGCCTACAATGAGCAGTTCTTC. Translated, it gives CASSLRAYNEQFF.

The chain joins TRBV6-1 to TRBJ1-2, with D possibly matching TRBD1 (6 bases). Germline values: CDR1 MNHNS, CDR2 SASEGT. V lost 1 base and J 7 bases, leaving 10 bases between the germline ends. This CDR3 contains 13 residues. CDR3 DNA sequence: TGTGCCAGCAGTGAAGATGTGGGGGCTGGCTACACCTTC. Encoded protein: CASSEDVGAGYTF.

The V and J genes are TRBV6-4 and TRBJ2-1; D is undetermined. The V and J ends lost 2 bases and 4 bases respectively, with 3 bases between them. The CDR3 extends over 12 amino acids. Germline V gene data show CDR1 as MRHNA and CDR2 as SNTAGT. The CDR3 DNA reads TGTGCCAGCAGTGACCGGTACAATGAGCAGTTCTTC. It codes for CASSDRYNEQFF.

This rearrangement joins TRBV19 to TRBJ1-4; D gene uncertain. V was cut by 2 bases and J by 10 bases, with 14 bases left in between. CDR3 length: 14 amino acids. The germline CDR1 and CDR2 sequences are LNHDA and SQIVND (reference sequence). CDR3 amino acids: CASSITAAFGKLFF. In DNA form, the CDR3 reads TGTGCCAGTAGTATAACCGCGGCGTTTGGAAAACTGTTTTTT.

The chain employs TRBV7-8 and TRBJ1-1, with a weak D call TRBD1 (5 bases). The length of the CDR3 is 15 residues. Germline assignment: CDR1 SGHVS and CDR2 FQNEAQ. Trimming shortened V by 1 base and J by 1 base, and 10 bases separated the two germline ends. This chain's CDR3 is CASSLVGHSNTEAFF. CDR3 in DNA: TGTGCCAGCAGCTTAGTAGGACATTCGAACACTGAAGCTTTCTTT.

This rearrangement joins TRBV7-6 to TRBJ2-5; D is unclear. The J call may be wrong; the DNA end is better matched by TRBJ2-7. The CDR3 has 13 residues. Germline-derived CDR1 and CDR2 are SGHVS and FNYEAQ. CDR3 in DNA: TGTGCCAGCAGCTTAGGGCAGTACTACGAGCAGTACTTC. Translating it yields CASSLGQYYEQYF.

The chain combines TRBV19 with TRBJ2-7, with 9 bases matching TRBD1. Germline V gene data show CDR1 as LNHDA and CDR2 as SQIVND (reference sequence). V lost 5 bases, J lost 2 bases, and 4 bases stayed unmatched. The CDR3 sequence is 14 residues long. CDR3 amino acids: CASSPGTGPYEQYF. CDR3 nucleotide sequence: TGTGCCAGTAGTCCCGGGACAGGGCCCTACGAGCAGTACTTC.

CDR3 nucleotide sequence: TGTGCCAGCAGTTGGACAGGGGACGAGCAGTACTTC. It translates to CASSWTGDEQYF. The chain uses TRBV6-6 and TRBJ2-7; 9 bases line up with TRBD1. V lost 4 bases, J lost 5 bases, and 0 bases stayed unmatched. The CDR3 is 12 residues long. Germline CDR1 MNHNY, CDR2 SVGAGI (reference sequence).

The V gene is TRBV7-8, the J gene TRBJ2-5; TRBD2 aligns across 11 bases. The CDR3 totals 15 residues. Germline loops: CDR1 SGHVS, CDR2 FQNEAQ. Trimming at V came to 5 bases and at J to 2 bases, leaving 4 bases not matched to a gene. CDR3 sequence: CASSQGLAAQETQYF. CDR3 in DNA: TGTGCCAGCAGCCAGGGACTAGCGGCACAAGAGACCCAGTACTTC.

This clone was detected a few times. This rearrangement joins TRBV30 to TRBJ2-7; TRBD2 might be the D (5 bases). This CDR3 has 12 residues. Trimming shortened V by 6 bases and J by 4 bases, and 13 bases separated the two germline ends. Germline V CDR1 and CDR2: GTSNPN, SVGIG (reference sequence). This chain's CDR3 is CACGGQRYEQYF. CDR3 coding DNA: TGTGCCTGCGGAGGCCAGCGTTACGAGCAGTACTTC.

V and J are TRBV6-6 and TRBJ1-1; no clear D. This CDR3 comprises 14 residues. V was shortened by 10 bases and J by 1 base, with 16 bases between the two germline ends. The germline CDR1 and CDR2 sequences are MNHNY and SVGAGI (reference sequence). Here the CDR3 DNA reads TGTGCCACCGTCTTGGGGAGTCCGAACACTGAAGCTTTCTTT. Encoded protein: CATVLGSPNTEAFF.

The chain employs TRBV19 and TRBJ1-2; tentative D call: TRBD1 (5 bases). Trimming cost V 8 bases and J 3 bases, with 16 bases left between them. Germline values: CDR1 LNHDA, CDR2 SQIVND (reference sequence). The CDR3 sequence is 14 residues long. The CDR3 spells CASWEGRGDYGYTF. CDR3 coding DNA: TGTGCCAGTTGGGAGGGCCGGGGGGACTATGGCTACACCTTC.

The rearrangement links TRBV9 to TRBJ1-2, with TRBD1 identical over 10 bases. CDR1 is SGDLS and CDR2 is YYNGEE in the germline V gene. The ends lost 2 bases at V and 6 bases at J; junction bases unmatched: 4. This CDR3 region has 14 residues. CDR3 nucleotides: TGTGCCAGCAGCGTGACGACAGGGGGCGATGGCTACACCTTC. Its translation is CASSVTTGGDGYTF.

The rearrangement uses TRBV4-3 and TRBJ1-4; D gene uncertain. Trimming cost V 4 bases and J 8 bases, with 14 bases left between them. This CDR3 is 14 amino acids long. Germline-derived CDR1 and CDR2 are LGHNA and YSLEER. In DNA form, the CDR3 reads TGCGCCAGCAGCCTTGATCCGGCGGGGGAAAAACTGTTTTTT. Residues: CASSLDPAGEKLFF.

The chain joins TRBV5-1 to TRBJ2-7; 12 bases line up with TRBD1. In germline, CDR1 is SGHRS, CDR2 YFSETQ. The CDR3 runs 15 residues. Trimming removed 4 bases from V and 5 bases from J; junction bases left unmatched: 7. The CDR3 DNA sequence: TGCGCCAGCAGCCTAGCGGGACAGGGGGCACACGAGCAGTACTTC. This codes for CASSLAGQGAHEQYF.

The chain is built from TRBV19 and TRBJ2-7; unclear D gene. V was cut by 4 bases and J by 2 bases, with 6 bases left in between. The CDR3 runs to 12 residues. Germline loops: CDR1 LNHDA, CDR2 SQIVND (reference sequence). Here the CDR3 DNA reads TGTGCCAGTAGTAATTATGCCTACGAGCAGTACTTC. This sequence encodes CASSNYAYEQYF. The whole variable domain, filled in from reference TRBV19 and TRBJ2-7, reads DGGITQSPKYLFRKEGQNVTLSCEQNLNHDAMYWYRQDPGQGLRLIYYSQIVNDFQKGDIAEGYSVSREKKESFPLTVTSAQKNPTAFYLCASSNYAYEQYFGPGTRLTVT.

The V gene is TRBV7-9, the J gene TRBJ2-1, with TRBD2 matching over 10 bases. The J segment lost 6 bases and the V segment lost 5 bases, leaving 7 bases of the junction unmatched. This CDR3 region has 15 residues. The germline CDR1 and CDR2 sequences are SEHNR and FQNEAQ (reference sequence). The CDR3 is CASSRKREGRNEQFF. The CDR3, as DNA: TGTGCCAGCAGCCGGAAGCGGGAGGGCCGCAATGAGCAGTTCTTC.

The chain couples TRBV14 to TRBJ2-7; D call uncertain. With 4 bases removed from V and 1 base from J, the gap between germline ends came to 14 bases. CDR3 length: 15 amino acids. Germline V lookup: CDR1 SGHDN, CDR2 FVKESK. For the CDR3, the DNA is TGTGCCAGCAGCCCCTCCCGATTACTATCCTACGAGCAGTACTTC. This codes for CASSPSRLLSYEQYF.

This CDR3 is CASSLSRQGGAYEQYF. The CDR3, as DNA: TGTGCCAGCAGTTTATCCCGACAGGGAGGAGCCTACGAGCAGTACTTC. J is TRBJ2-7 and V is TRBV27; D perhaps matches TRBD1 (7 bases). The V and J ends lost 0 bases and 2 bases respectively, with 14 bases between them. CDR1 is MNHEY, CDR2 SMNVEV, per germline (reference sequence). This CDR3 is built from 16 residues.

The V call is TRBV6-1, the J call TRBJ1-1; D is perhaps TRBD1 (5 bases). From germline, CDR1 is MNHNS and CDR2 SASEGT. The CDR3 covers 13 residues. Trimming shortened V by 0 bases and J by 11 bases, and 13 bases separated the two germline ends. The DNA of the CDR3 is TGTGCCAGCAGTGAAGCGCTGGCAGGGAGGGCTTTCTTT. Protein product: CASSEALAGRAFF.